The TCR beta chain under discussion was sequenced for a study of T cell responses to AZD1222 COVID-19 vaccine. Sequenced by immunoSEQ multiplex PCR; TCRdb stores in-frame clones only, minus some. The data show roughly 120,000 clones, around 90% seen once. Germline CDR1 is LGHDT and CDR2 is YNNKEL (reference sequence). V gave up 5 bases and J gave up 0 bases, with 14 bases separating them. CDR3 length: 16 residues. Sample: peripheral blood, taken on day 0 of AZD1222 vaccination. The chain recombines TRBV3-1 (or the pseudogene TRBV3-2) with TRBJ2-1; TRBD2 is a possible D gene (5 bases). The sequence came from an adult in good health. The CDR3 DNA sequence: TGTGCCAGCAGCTCCCGTGGGAGCTTCTCCTACAATGAGCAGTTCTTC. Its protein product is CASSSRGSFSYNEQFF.